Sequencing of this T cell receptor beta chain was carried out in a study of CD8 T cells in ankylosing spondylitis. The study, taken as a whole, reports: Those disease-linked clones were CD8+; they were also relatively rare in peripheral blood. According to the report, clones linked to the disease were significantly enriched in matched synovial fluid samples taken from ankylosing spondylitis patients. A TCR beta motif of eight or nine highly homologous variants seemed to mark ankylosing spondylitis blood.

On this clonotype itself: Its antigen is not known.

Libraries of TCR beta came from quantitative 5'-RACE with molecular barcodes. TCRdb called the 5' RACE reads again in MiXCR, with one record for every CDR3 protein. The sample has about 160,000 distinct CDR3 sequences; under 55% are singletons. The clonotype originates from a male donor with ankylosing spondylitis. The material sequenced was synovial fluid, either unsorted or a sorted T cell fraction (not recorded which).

CDR3 nucleotide sequence: TGTGCCAGCAGCTTACCACAGGGAGGTGAGACCCAGTACTTC. Encoded protein: CASSLPQGGETQYF. The chain couples TRBV13 to TRBJ2-5; either TRBD1 or TRBD2 may fit D (6 bases each). V lost 2 bases to trimming and J lost 5 bases, with 12 bases between them. CDR1 is PRHDT and CDR2 is FYEKMQ in the germline V gene (reference sequence). CDR3 length equals 14 residues.